A selection of T cell receptor beta chains follows, all from one sample in a study of T-cell memory formation after mild COVID-19. A single record per CDR3 protein comes from TCRdb applying MiXCR to the 5' RACE reads. The sample shows 110,000 to 150,000 distinct CDR3 sequences, 14% to 15% of them seen only once. The sequencing input was PBMCs or a T cell subset sorted from them (not recorded which). The receptors here all came from an adult woman who had mild COVID-19 (a few samples of this study predate the infection). Cell type and time point are not known. CDR3s include the opening cysteine and the closing phenylalanine or tryptophan. A D gene is named only where the DNA matches it firmly. Size tells how often a clone was seen (once, few, many) or the class of an expanded clone, and some rows leave it out.

>NA|TRBV7-6|TRBJ1-2|TRBD1
TGTGCCAGCAGCTTGAGCGGGACAGGGGGCCAAGGCTACACCTTC
CASSLSGTGGQGYTF
>NA|TRBV20-1|TRBJ2-7|TRBD1
TGCAGTGCTAGTAAAGGGGGCGAGGTCGACGAGCAGTACTTC
CSASKGGEVDEQYF
>NA|TRBV20-1|TRBJ2-1|TRBD2
TGCAGTGCTATTACTAGCGGGAGGGCCGGGATCAATGAGCAGTTCTTC
CSAITSGRAGINEQFF
>many|TRBV20-1|TRBJ2-3|TRBD2
TGCAGTGCTAGAGATCTAGGGACTAGCGCCTCTAGCACAGATACGCAGTATTTT
CSARDLGTSASSTDTQYF
>NA|TRBV6-5|TRBJ2-7|TRBD2
TGTGCCAGCAGTTCCACCGGGACTAGCGTTGCCTACGAGCAGTACTTC
CASSSTGTSVAYEQYF
>NA|TRBV6-5|TRBJ2-5|NA
TGTGCCAGCATCATCCAGGGGAGGCAAGAGACCCAGTACTTC
CASIIQGRQETQYF
>NA|TRBV7-9|TRBJ1-3|NA
TGTGCCAGCAGCCCCCTGGATAGTGGAAACACCATATATTTT
CASSPLDSGNTIYF
>NA|TRBV4-3|TRBJ2-3|NA
TGCGCCAGCAGCCAAGATCGGACCGGGACCCCAGGGGATACGCAGTATTTT
CASSQDRTGTPGDTQYF
>NA|TRBV7-3|TRBJ2-5|NA
TGTGCCAGCAGCTTAACAGGGGGCCAAGAGACCCAGTACTTC
CASSLTGGQETQYF
>NA|TRBV10-3|TRBJ1-1|TRBD1
TGTGCCATCACCCCGGGACAGGGCGGTAGTCTGGCTTTCTTT
CAITPGQGGSLAFF
>NA|TRBV4-1|TRBJ2-7|NA
TGCGCCAGCAGCCAAGAACCTTACTCCTACGAGCAGTACTTC
CASSQEPYSYEQYF
>NA|TRBV5-1|TRBJ1-1|TRBD1
TGCGCCAGCAGCTTCCGGGACAGGGGATGGAACACTGAAGCTTTCTTT
CASSFRDRGWNTEAFF
>NA|TRBV20-1|TRBJ1-2|NA
TGCAGTGCTCTTGAGATTGGTACGGGCTACACCTTC
CSALEIGTGYTF
>few|TRBV11-1|TRBJ1-1|NA
TGTGCCAGCAGCTTAAAAGTGACAGGAACTGAAGCTTTCTTT
CASSLKVTGTEAFF
>NA|TRBV5-6|TRBJ2-7|NA
TGTGCCAGCAGCATATCCGGGGCCTCCTACGAGCAGTACTTC
CASSISGASYEQYF
>few|TRBV7-2|TRBJ1-1|NA
TGTGCCAGCAGCTTTTTTGAGACGGGGAACACTGAAGCTTTCTTT
CASSFFETGNTEAFF
>NA|TRBV11-2|TRBJ2-7|TRBD1
TGTGCCAGCAGCTTAGTGCAGGGGGCTGCTGAATACTTACCGAACGAGCAGTACTTC
CASSLVQGAAEYLPNEQYF
>few|TRBV5-1|TRBJ2-1|TRBD1
TGCGCCAGCAGCTTACAGGCAGGGGGACATGAGCAGTTCTTC
CASSLQAGGHEQFF
>few|TRBV7-9|TRBJ2-1|NA
TGTGCCAGCAGCCCTTTATATGAGCAGTTCTTC
CASSPLYEQFF
>NA|TRBV12-3/TRBV12-4|TRBJ1-2|TRBD1
TGTGCCAGCAGGACTTTCGACAGGGGAGTGTATGGCTACACCTTC
CASRTFDRGVYGYTF
>few|TRBV7-9|TRBJ1-2|NA
TGTGCCAGCAGCTTACCTAGGACCTTTCCGGATGGCTACACCTTC
CASSLPRTFPDGYTF
>NA|TRBV7-9|TRBJ2-1|TRBD1
TGTGCCAGCAGCTCAAGTAACACAGGGGCCGGCGTCCGTGAGCAGTTCTTC
CASSSSNTGAGVREQFF
>few|TRBV5-6|TRBJ1-3|NA
TGTGCCAGCAGCCAGGGGAACACCATATATTTT
CASSQGNTIYF
>NA|TRBV29-1|TRBJ2-7|TRBD1
TGCAGCGTTATAGACAGGGGCGAGCAGTACTTC
CSVIDRGEQYF
>NA|TRBV7-6|TRBJ2-1|TRBD2
TGTGCCAGCAGCGAGGAGCGGGGGCCCTACAATGAGCAGTTCTTC
CASSEERGPYNEQFF
>few|TRBV13|TRBJ2-7|TRBD1
TGTGCCAGCAGCTCACCCCGGACAGGGAACGACGAGCAGTACTTC
CASSSPRTGNDEQYF
>NA|TRBV11-3|TRBJ2-3|TRBD2
TGTGCCAGCAGCTTGCGGCGGGAGAGTGTCACAGATACGCAGTATTTT
CASSLRRESVTDTQYF
>NA|TRBV7-9|TRBJ2-7|TRBD2
TGTGCCAGCAGCTTAGCCCACCTCTCCGGACTAGGGGCCTACGAGCAGTACTTC
CASSLAHLSGLGAYEQYF
>NA|TRBV27|TRBJ1-1|TRBD1
TGTGCCAGCAGCCGGGACAGGGGGCTTTATTCGGGTGAAGCTTTCTTT
CASSRDRGLYSGEAFF
>few|TRBV6-6|TRBJ2-1|NA
TGTGCCAGCCTAGTTGGGGGATCGCAGTTCTTC
CASLVGGSQFF
>many|TRBV7-9|TRBJ2-7|TRBD1
TGTGCCAGCAGCTCCGGGACAGGGGTGAACGAGCAGTACTTC
CASSSGTGVNEQYF
>NA|TRBV27|TRBJ2-5|NA
TGTGCCAGCAGTTTAGGGGGGACCCCCGGACTAGAGACCCAGTACTTC
CASSLGGTPGLETQYF
>NA|TRBV21-1|TRBJ2-7|NA
TGTGCCAGCAGCAACGGTAGTGACCCCTACGAGCAGTACTTC
CASSNGSDPYEQYF
>few|TRBV9|TRBJ2-1|NA
TGTGCCAGCAGCCCCCAGTCCTACAATGAGCAGTTCTTC
CASSPQSYNEQFF
>few|TRBV29-1|TRBJ1-2|NA
TGCAGCGTTGACCATCCCCGGGGGGCGCGGAATGGCTACACCTTC
CSVDHPRGARNGYTF
>few|TRBV7-6|TRBJ1-2|NA
TGTGCCAGCAGCTTCGGGAGTGGCACCACGGGGGGCTACACCTTC
CASSFGSGTTGGYTF
>NA|TRBV12-3/TRBV12-4|TRBJ2-7|TRBD2
TGTGCCAGCAGTTTCGAACTAGCGGGAGACTACGAGCAGTACTTC
CASSFELAGDYEQYF
>few|TRBV6-4|TRBJ1-1|NA
TGTGCCAGCAGTGATCGGCGAGGACTACGGGTAGGGGCTTTCTTT
CASSDRRGLRVGAFF
>few|TRBV7-3|TRBJ2-3|TRBD2
TGTGCCAGCAGCTTAACGCTTGAAGCGGGGGGCCTCACAGATACGCAGTATTTT
CASSLTLEAGGLTDTQYF
>NA|TRBV12-3/TRBV12-4|TRBJ1-2|TRBD1
TGTGCCAGCAGTCCAGGGGCAGGGGGTGGCTACACCTTC
CASSPGAGGGYTF
>NA|TRBV7-9|TRBJ1-3|NA
TGTGCCAGCAGCCCTCGCTATGGAAACACCATATATTTT
CASSPRYGNTIYF
>NA|TRBV21-1|TRBJ2-5|NA
TGTGCCAGCAGCAAAGCACGCGTAGTCGGGGGTTGGCAAGAGACCCAGTACTTC
CASSKARVVGGWQETQYF
>NA|TRBV23-1|TRBJ2-3|NA
TGCGCCAGCAGTCGAAATCGGTCCGCGAAGAGGGATACGCAGTATTTT
CASSRNRSAKRDTQYF
>few|TRBV7-9|TRBJ2-1|TRBD2
TGTGCCAGCAGCTTGGACCCCGGGACTATCTCCTACAATGAGCAGTTCTTC
CASSLDPGTISYNEQFF
>few|TRBV4-1|TRBJ2-7|NA
TGCGCCAGCAGCCAGGGACGGAGGGGTGAGCAGTACTTC
CASSQGRRGEQYF
>few|TRBV9|TRBJ2-7|NA
TGTGCCAGCAGCGTAGCTCAGGGCTTCCCCTACGAGCAGTACTTC
CASSVAQGFPYEQYF
>few|TRBV13|TRBJ2-7|TRBD2
TGTGCCAGCAGCATCGGACTAGCGGGGGGTACCTACGAGCAGTACTTC
CASSIGLAGGTYEQYF
>NA|TRBV7-2|TRBJ2-1|NA
TGTGCCAGCAGCTCGCCATTCTGGGCGGATGACGCCAATGAGCAGTTCTTC
CASSSPFWADDANEQFF
>NA|TRBV30|TRBJ1-6|TRBD1
TGTGCCTGGAGTGCGGGACAGGGGAATTCACCCCTCCACTTT
CAWSAGQGNSPLHF
>many|TRBV4-1|TRBJ2-1|NA
TGCGCCAGCAGCCAAGATGGAGGCGGTTTTGATGAGCAGTTCTTC
CASSQDGGGFDEQFF
>NA|TRBV20-1|TRBJ2-5|NA
TGCAGTGCTAGTGCCTTATTGGCCCCCCAGTACTTC
CSASALLAPQYF
>few|TRBV13|TRBJ2-6|NA
TGTGCCAGCAGTTCTGACGGGGCCAACGTCCTGACTTTC
CASSSDGANVLTF
>NA|TRBV7-2|TRBJ2-1|NA
TGTGCCAGCAGCTTAGACGGCAGTTACAATGAGCAGTTCTTC
CASSLDGSYNEQFF
>NA|TRBV29-1|TRBJ2-7|NA
TGCAGCGTTGTATATCAGGCAACCTACGAGCAGTACTTC
CSVVYQATYEQYF